This T cell receptor beta chain was captured in a study of vaccination and CD4 T cells after COVID-19. Treatment in this sample: 10-day PBMC culture with coronavirus spike peptide pools or control peptides (ViraFEST assay). Positive PCR dates spanned March to December 2020, predating US Alpha, Beta and Delta variants. The Oncomine TCR Beta short-read assay was what sequenced the DNA obtained from cultured CD4+ T cells. MiXCR, run by TCRdb on the PCR reads, gives a single entry per CDR3 protein. The data hold 15,000 to 20,000 distinct CDR3 sequences, with 57% observed a single time. This clonotype was picked up a small number of times. Antigen specificity is unknown. Germline V CDR1 and CDR2: SGHRS, YFSETQ. The CDR3 contains 16 residues. V shed 4 bases and J 0 bases; nucleotides not matched to a gene: 9.

Specimen: CD4+ T cells from blood, cultured in vitro. This receptor was taken from a human donor who had recovered from COVID-19. The chain couples TRBV5-1 to TRBJ1-1; 7 bases map to TRBD1. This CDR3 is CASSTSGQLLNTEAFF. In DNA form, the CDR3 reads TGCGCCAGCAGCACCTCGGGACAGCTCCTGAACACTGAAGCTTTCTTT.